The present entry profiles one T cell receptor beta chain with its context. This sample was included in a study of shared clonotypes between healthy human individuals. Germline assignment: CDR1 LNHDA and CDR2 SQIVND (reference sequence). V was shortened by 3 bases and J by 4 bases, with 5 bases between the two germline ends. The CDR3 runs to 12 residues. Samples underwent the assay at deep level. Source study methods: Junction-only immunoSEQ sequences carried no quality scores, so filtering differed. The table came from immunoSEQ multiplex PCR; TCRdb's copy has only in-frame clones and leaves some out. V and J calls plus clone size are reproduced from that table; the DNA served to infer D and trimming. The data hold about 640,000 clones, with about 78% observed a single time.

The TCR comes from a woman aged 25-40 years in good health. The sample comprised memory CD4+ T cells sorted from blood. The subset was: CD45RA-negative fraction. The rearrangement uses TRBV19 and TRBJ2-3; D gene ambiguous. The CDR3 here is CASSIVADTQYF. CDR3 nucleotides: TGTGCCAGTAGTATTGTGGCAGATACGCAGTATTTT.